This T cell receptor (beta chain) was documented in a study of cytomegalovirus exposure and HLA in healthy donors. Study-level findings and limits: Productive status was seen about 90% or about 30% of the time for most TCR beta V segments in an earlier analysis.

A single count supports this clone. Antigen unknown. Healthy people donating bone marrow made up the donors. In germline, CDR1 is LNHDA, CDR2 SQIVND (reference sequence). This CDR3 has 12 residues. The V end was cut by 5 bases, the J end by 4 bases, with 9 bases between. This PCR relied on a set of 60 Vbeta primers and 13 Jbeta primers. The method was immunoSEQ multiplex PCR; TCRdb's version includes in-frame clones alone and lacks a portion of them. Here the sample spans about 100,000 clones, more than 70% being singletons. The TCR sequence derives from a woman aged 60 to 75 in good health and CMV-seropositive. The sequenced sample was PBMCs. This sequence joins TRBV19 and TRBJ2-7; D is ambiguous. CDR3 in DNA: TGTGCCAGTAGTCCGGGTCGATACGAGCAGTACTTC. It codes for CASSPGRYEQYF.